This entry lists 5 T cell receptor beta chains sequenced from one sample in a study. TCRdb re-derived calls from the 5' RACE reads in MiXCR, one entry per CDR3 protein. The table shows about 54,000 distinct CDR3 sequences, with under 20% occurring only once. Sequencing was done on a sample of naive CD4+ T cells sorted from blood. Indicated subset: naive CD4+ T cells, CD4+CD45RA+CD25-. The source is a female donor with breast cancer.

V usage is TRBV12-3 or TRBV12-4 and J usage is TRBJ1-5, with D unresolved. V was pared by 6 bases and J by 7 bases, with 10 bases between. The CDR3 extends over 12 amino acids. The CDR3 nucleotides are TGTGCCAGCAGGAGGACCCTACAGCCCCAGCATTTT. Protein sequence: CASRRTLQPQHF.

The sample holds many counts of this clonotype. This rearrangement joins TRBV6-5 to TRBJ2-3; D is perhaps TRBD2 (5 bases). The V end lost 0 bases, the J end lost 6 bases, and 10 bases lay between the germline ends. Germline V CDR1 and CDR2: MNHEY, SVGAGI. This CDR3 is built from 14 residues. The chain's CDR3 is CASSYSMRGDTQYF. The CDR3 DNA follows: TGTGCCAGCAGTTACTCGATGAGAGGGGATACGCAGTATTTT.

V is TRBV18 and J is TRBJ2-3; 7 positions agree with TRBD1. The CDR3 is made up of 15 amino acids. Germline V gives CDR1 KGHSH, CDR2 LQKENI. J was trimmed by 2 bases and V by 3 bases; bases with no gene match: 5. CDR3 loop: CASSPTGAHTDTQYF. As DNA, the CDR3 is TGTGCCAGCTCACCCACAGGGGCCCACACAGATACGCAGTATTTT.

At least ten counts were recorded for this clonotype. The chain employs TRBV5-1 and TRBJ2-3; no definite D call. This CDR3 has 12 amino acids. Trimming took 2 bases from V and 4 from J, leaving 5 bases between them. Germline CDR1 SGHRS, CDR2 YFSETQ. The CDR3 DNA is TGCGCCAGCAGCTTAGGGTCAGATACGCAGTATTTT. Protein sequence: CASSLGSDTQYF.

This clonotype was seen ten or more times. The V and J genes are TRBV4-1 and TRBJ1-1, with no clear D. Trimming left V 4 bases short and J 3 bases short, with 12 bases between. Germline loops: CDR1 MGHRA, CDR2 YSYEKL. This CDR3 has 14 residues. CDR3 in DNA: TGCGCCAGCAGCCCTAGATGGAGAGACACTGAAGCTTTCTTT. It translates to CASSPRWRDTEAFF.